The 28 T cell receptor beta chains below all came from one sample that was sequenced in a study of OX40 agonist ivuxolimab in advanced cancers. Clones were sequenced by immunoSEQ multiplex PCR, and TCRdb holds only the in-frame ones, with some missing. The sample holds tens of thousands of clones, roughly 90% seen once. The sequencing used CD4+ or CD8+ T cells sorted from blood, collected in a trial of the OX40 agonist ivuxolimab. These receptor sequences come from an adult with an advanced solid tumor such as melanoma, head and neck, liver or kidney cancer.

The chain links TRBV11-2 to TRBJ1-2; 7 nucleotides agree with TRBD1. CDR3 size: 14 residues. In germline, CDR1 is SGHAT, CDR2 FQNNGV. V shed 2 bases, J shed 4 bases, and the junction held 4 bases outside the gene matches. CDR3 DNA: TGTGCCAGCAGCTTATCACGACAGGGCTATGGCTACACCTTC. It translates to CASSLSRQGYGYTF.

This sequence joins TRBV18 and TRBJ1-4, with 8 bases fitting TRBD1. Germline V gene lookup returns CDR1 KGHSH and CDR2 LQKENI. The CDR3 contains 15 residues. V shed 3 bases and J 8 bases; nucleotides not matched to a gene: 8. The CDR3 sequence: CASSPGQGAREKLFF. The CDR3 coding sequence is TGTGCCAGCTCACCCGGTCAGGGGGCGAGGGAAAAACTGTTTTTT.

The CDR3 nucleotides are TGTGCCAGCAGCTTGTCTGGACTACTCCGAACCTACGAGCAGTACTTC. Its translation: CASSLSGLLRTYEQYF. The V call is TRBV5-8, the J call TRBJ2-7; the D gene is possibly TRBD2 (6 bases). Germline-derived CDR1 and CDR2 are SGHTS and YDEGEE. The CDR3 totals 16 residues. Trimming took 1 base from V and 2 from J, leaving 16 bases between them.

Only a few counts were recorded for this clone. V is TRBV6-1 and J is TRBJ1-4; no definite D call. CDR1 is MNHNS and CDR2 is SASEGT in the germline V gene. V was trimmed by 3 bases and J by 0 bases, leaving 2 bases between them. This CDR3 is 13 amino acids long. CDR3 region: CASSEATNEKLFF. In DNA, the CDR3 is TGTGCCAGCAGTGAGGCAACTAATGAAAAACTGTTTTTT.

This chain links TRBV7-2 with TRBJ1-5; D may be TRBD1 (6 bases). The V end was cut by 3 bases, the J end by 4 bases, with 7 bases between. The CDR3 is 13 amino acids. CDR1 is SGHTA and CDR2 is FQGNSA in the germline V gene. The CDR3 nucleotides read TGTGCCAGCAGCTTGGACAGTAATCAGCCCCAGCATTTT. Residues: CASSLDSNQPQHF. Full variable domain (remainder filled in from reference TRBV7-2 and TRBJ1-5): GAGVSQSPSNKVTEKGKDVELRCDPISGHTALYWYRQSLGQGLEFLIYFQGNSAPDKSGLPSDRFSAERTGGSVSTLTIQRTQQEDSAVYLCASSLDSNQPQHFGDGTRLSIL.

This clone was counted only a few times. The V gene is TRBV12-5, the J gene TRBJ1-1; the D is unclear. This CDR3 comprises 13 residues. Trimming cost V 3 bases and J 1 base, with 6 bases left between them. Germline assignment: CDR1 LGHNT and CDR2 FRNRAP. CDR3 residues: CASGLRENTEAFF. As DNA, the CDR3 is TGTGCTAGTGGTTTAAGGGAGAACACTGAAGCTTTCTTT.

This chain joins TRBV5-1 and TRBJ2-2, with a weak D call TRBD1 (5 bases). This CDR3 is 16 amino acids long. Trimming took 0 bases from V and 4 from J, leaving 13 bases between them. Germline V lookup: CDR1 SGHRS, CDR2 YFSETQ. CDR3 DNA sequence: TGCGCCAGCAGCTTGGCCTCAGGGATAGGCACCGGGGAGCTGTTTTTT. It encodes CASSLASGIGTGELFF.

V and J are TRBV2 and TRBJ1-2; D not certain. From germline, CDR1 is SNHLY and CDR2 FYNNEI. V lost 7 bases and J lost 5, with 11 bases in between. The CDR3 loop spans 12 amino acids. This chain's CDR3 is CASTVLEYGYTF. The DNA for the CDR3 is TGTGCCAGCACTGTCTTAGAGTATGGCTACACCTTC. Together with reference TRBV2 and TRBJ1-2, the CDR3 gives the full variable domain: EPEVTQTPSHQVTQMGQEVILRCVPISNHLYFYWYRQILGQKVEFLVSFYNNEISEKSEIFDDQFSVERPDGSNFTLKIRSTKLEDSAMYFCASTVLEYGYTFGSGTRLTVV.

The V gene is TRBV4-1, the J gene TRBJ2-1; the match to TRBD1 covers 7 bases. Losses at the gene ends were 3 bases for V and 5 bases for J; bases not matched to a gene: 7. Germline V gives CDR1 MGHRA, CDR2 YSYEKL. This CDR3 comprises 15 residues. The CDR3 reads CASSQTGTANNEQFF. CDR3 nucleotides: TGCGCCAGCAGCCAGACCGGGACAGCAAACAATGAGCAGTTCTTC.

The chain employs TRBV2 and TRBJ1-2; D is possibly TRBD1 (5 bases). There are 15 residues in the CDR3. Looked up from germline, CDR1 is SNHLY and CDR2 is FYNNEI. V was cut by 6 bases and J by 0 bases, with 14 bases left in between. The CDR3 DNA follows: TGTGCCAGCAGCAATACGGGACGGACTAACTATGGCTACACCTTC. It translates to CASSNTGRTNYGYTF.

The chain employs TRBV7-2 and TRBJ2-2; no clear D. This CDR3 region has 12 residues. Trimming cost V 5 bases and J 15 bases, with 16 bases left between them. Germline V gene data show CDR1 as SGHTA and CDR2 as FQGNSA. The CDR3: CASSALSGGLFF. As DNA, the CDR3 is TGTGCCAGCAGCGCCCTATCGGGTGGGTTGTTTTTT.

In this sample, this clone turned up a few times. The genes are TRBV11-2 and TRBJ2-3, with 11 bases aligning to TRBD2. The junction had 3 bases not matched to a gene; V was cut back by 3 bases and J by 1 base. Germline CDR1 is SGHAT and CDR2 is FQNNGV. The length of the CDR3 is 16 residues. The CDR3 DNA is TGTGCCAGCAGCTTCGGGACTAGCGGACGCACAGATACGCAGTATTTT. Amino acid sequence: CASSFGTSGRTDTQYF. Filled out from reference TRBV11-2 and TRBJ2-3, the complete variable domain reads EAGVAQSPRYKIIEKRQSVAFWCNPISGHATLYWYQQILGQGPKLLIQFQNNGVVDDSQLPKDRFSAERLKGVDSTLKIQPAKLEDSAVYLCASSFGTSGRTDTQYFGPGTRLTVL.

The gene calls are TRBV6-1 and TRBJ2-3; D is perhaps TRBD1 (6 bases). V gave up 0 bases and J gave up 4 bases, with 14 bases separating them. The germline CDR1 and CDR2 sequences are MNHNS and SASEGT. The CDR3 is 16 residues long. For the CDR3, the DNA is TGTGCCAGCAGTGAAGCGCTCATAGCAGGGGCAGATACGCAGTATTTT. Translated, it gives CASSEALIAGADTQYF.

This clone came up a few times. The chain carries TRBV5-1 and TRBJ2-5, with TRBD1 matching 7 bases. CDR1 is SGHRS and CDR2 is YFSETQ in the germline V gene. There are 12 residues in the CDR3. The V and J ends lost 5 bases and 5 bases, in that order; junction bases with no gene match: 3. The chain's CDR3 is CASRLGGETQYF. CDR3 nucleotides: TGCGCCAGCAGATTAGGGGGCGAGACCCAGTACTTC.

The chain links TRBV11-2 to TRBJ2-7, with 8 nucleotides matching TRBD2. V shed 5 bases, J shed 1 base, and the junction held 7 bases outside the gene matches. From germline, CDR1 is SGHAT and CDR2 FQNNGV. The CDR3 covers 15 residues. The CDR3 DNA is TGTGCCAGCAGCCCGACCGGGGGGGGTTCCTACGAGCAGTACTTC. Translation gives CASSPTGGGSYEQYF.

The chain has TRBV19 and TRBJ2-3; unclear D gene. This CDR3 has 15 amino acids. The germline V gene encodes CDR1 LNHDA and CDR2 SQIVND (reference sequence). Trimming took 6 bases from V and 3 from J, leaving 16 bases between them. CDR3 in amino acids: CASRSLRAGTDTQYF. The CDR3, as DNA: TGTGCCAGTAGATCCCTACGGGCTGGGACAGATACGCAGTATTTT. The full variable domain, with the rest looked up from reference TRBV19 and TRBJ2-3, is DGGITQSPKYLFRKEGQNVTLSCEQNLNHDAMYWYRQDPGQGLRLIYYSQIVNDFQKGDIAEGYSVSREKKESFPLTVTSAQKNPTAFYLCASRSLRAGTDTQYFGPGTRLTVL.

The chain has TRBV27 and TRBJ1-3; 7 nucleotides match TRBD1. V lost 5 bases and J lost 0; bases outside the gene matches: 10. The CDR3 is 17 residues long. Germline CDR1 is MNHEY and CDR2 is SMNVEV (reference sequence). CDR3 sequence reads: CASSNKQGTSSGNTIYF. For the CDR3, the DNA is TGTGCCAGCAGTAACAAACAGGGGACCAGCTCTGGAAACACCATATATTTT.

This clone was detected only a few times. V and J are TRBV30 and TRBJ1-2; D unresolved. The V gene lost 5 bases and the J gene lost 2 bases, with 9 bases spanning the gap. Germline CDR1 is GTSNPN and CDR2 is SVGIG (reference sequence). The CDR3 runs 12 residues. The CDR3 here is CAWADFNYGYTF. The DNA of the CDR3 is TGTGCCTGGGCGGACTTCAACTATGGCTACACCTTC.

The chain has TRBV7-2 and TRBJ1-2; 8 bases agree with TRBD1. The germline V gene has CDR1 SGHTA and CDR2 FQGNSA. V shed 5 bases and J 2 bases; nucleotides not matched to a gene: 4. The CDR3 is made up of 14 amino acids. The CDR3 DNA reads TGTGCCAGCAGCCAGAACAGGGGGAACTATGGCTACACCTTC. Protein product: CASSQNRGNYGYTF.

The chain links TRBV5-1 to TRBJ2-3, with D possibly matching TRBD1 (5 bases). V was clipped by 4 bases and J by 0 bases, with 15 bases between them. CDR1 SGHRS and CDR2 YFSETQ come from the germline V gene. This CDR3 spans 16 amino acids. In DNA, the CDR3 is TGCGCCAGCAGCCCCACGTCAACAGGTAGCACAGATACGCAGTATTTT. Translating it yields CASSPTSTGSTDTQYF. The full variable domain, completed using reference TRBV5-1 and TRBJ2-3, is KAGVTQTPRYLIKTRGQQVTLSCSPISGHRSVSWYQQTPGQGLQFLFEYFSETQRNKGNFPGRFSGRQFSNSRSEMNVSTLELGDSALYLCASSPTSTGSTDTQYFGPGTRLTVL.

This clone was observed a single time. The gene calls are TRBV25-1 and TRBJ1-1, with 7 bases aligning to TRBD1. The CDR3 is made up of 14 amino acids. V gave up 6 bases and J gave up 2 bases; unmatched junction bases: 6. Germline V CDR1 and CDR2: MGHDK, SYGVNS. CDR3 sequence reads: CASSQNRGNTEAFF. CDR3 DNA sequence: TGTGCCAGCAGCCAAAACAGGGGAAACACTGAAGCTTTCTTT.

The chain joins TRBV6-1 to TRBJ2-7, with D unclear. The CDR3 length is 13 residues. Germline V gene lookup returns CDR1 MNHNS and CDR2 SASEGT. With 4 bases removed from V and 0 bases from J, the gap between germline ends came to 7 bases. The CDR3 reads CASSVNLSYEQYF. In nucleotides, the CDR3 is TGTGCCAGCAGTGTAAACCTCTCCTACGAGCAGTACTTC.

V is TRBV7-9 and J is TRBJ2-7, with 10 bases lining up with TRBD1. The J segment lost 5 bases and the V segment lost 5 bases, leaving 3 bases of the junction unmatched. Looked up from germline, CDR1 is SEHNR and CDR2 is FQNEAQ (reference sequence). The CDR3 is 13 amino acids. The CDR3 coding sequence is TGTGCCAGCAGCCTAGGGACAGGGGACGAGCAGTACTTC. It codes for CASSLGTGDEQYF. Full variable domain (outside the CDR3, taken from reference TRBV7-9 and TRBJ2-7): DTGVSQNPRHKITKRGQNVTFRCDPISEHNRLYWYRQTLGQGPEFLTYFQNEAQLEKSRLLSDRFSAERPKGSFSTLEIQRTEQGDSAMYLCASSLGTGDEQYFGPGTRLTVT.

CDR3 sequence reads: CASSVGGVSTDTQYF. CDR3 nucleotides: TGTGCCAGCAGCGTAGGTGGAGTTAGCACAGATACGCAGTATTTT. The chain uses TRBV9 and TRBJ2-3; D uncertain. CDR1 and CDR2 from the germline V gene are SGDLS and YYNGEE. The V gene lost 0 bases and the J gene lost 0 bases, with 8 bases spanning the gap. The CDR3 is 15 residues long.

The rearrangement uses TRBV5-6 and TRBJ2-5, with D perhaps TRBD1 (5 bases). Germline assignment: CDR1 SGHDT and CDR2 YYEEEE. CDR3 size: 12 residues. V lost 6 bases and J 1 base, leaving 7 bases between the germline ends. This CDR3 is CASNRIQETQYF. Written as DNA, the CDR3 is TGTGCCAGCAACAGGATCCAAGAGACCCAGTACTTC.

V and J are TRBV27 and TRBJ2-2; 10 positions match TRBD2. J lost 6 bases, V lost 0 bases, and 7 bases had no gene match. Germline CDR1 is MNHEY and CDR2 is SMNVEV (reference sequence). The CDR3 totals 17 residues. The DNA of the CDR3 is TGTGCCAGCAGTTTATCAGCTAGCGGGGGAGTGGCCGGGGAGCTGTTTTTT. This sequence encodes CASSLSASGGVAGELFF.

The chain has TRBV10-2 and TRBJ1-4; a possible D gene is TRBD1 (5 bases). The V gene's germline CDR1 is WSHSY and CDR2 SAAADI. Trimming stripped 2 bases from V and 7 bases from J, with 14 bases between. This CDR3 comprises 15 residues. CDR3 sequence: CASSEGTGLFEKLFF. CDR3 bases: TGCGCCAGCAGTGAGGGCACAGGACTATTTGAAAAACTGTTTTTT.

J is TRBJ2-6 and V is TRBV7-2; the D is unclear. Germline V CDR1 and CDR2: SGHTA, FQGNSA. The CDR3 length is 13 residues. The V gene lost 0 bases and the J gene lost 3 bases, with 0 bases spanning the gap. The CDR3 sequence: CASSLAGANVLTF. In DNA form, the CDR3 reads TGTGCCAGCAGCTTAGCTGGGGCCAACGTCCTGACTTTC.